This T cell receptor (beta chain) was sequenced in a study of T cells in Graves' hyperthyroidism and ophthalmopathy. General study findings and limits: Ophthalmopathy could be told apart from stable hyperthyroidism with a 13 V-J model.

Germline CDR1 reads SQVTM; CDR2 reads ANQGSEA. Trimming stripped 8 bases from V and 4 bases from J, with 18 bases between. The CDR3 covers 13 residues. Amplification yielded TCR beta CDR3 regions, with RNA transcripts as the source. A set of HTBI primers served as the primers for a first-round RT-PCR of the TCR CDR3. A single record per CDR3 protein comes from TCRdb applying MiXCR to the multiplex PCR reads. This table holds hundreds of thousands of distinct CDR3 sequences, less than 15% found once. This clonotype was observed a handful of times. Its antigen remains unknown. The chain couples TRBV29-1 to TRBJ2-7, with D perhaps TRBD2 (6 bases). The sequence came from a young woman with Graves' hyperthyroidism. Sequencing was done on a sample of blood. CDR3 in DNA: TGCAGCACTTTAACGGGAGAACCATACGAGCAGTACTTC. This codes for CSTLTGEPYEQYF.